The sequence of this TCR beta chain was determined in a study of cytomegalovirus exposure and HLA in healthy donors. Whole-study results and caveats: A later analysis linked a missense DCLRE1C variant to TCR beta V- and J-gene trimming. Fewer N-insertions (relative to the roughly 630-donor mean) were reportedly seen in an Asian-associated ancestry cluster in a later analysis. It is likely that the observed cluster of highly shared sequence variants was a sequencing artifact.

PCR used 60 Vbeta primers and 13 Jbeta primers. Here immunoSEQ multiplex PCR was the method, and the copy in TCRdb shows in-frame clones only, minus some. The profile shows around 91,000 clones, roughly 67% of them singletons. As regards this clone: The antigen is not known.

The sequence was obtained from a human donor in good health. Input material: PBMCs.

Here the CDR3 reads CASVPGGTGDSPLHF. The CDR3 bases are TGTGCCAGCGTCCCCGGGGGGACAGGGGATTCACCCCTCCACTTT. The genes are TRBV7-9 and TRBJ1-6; TRBD1 agrees at 10 bases. This CDR3 has 15 residues. CDR1 SEHNR and CDR2 FQNEAQ come from the germline V gene (reference sequence). With V trimmed by 8 bases and J by 8 bases, 9 bases remained unmatched. Full variable domain (outside the CDR3, taken from reference TRBV7-9 and TRBJ1-6): DTGVSQNPRHKITKRGQNVTFRCDPISEHNRLYWYRQTLGQGPEFLTYFQNEAQLEKSRLLSDRFSAERPKGSFSTLEIQRTEQGDSAMYLCASVPGGTGDSPLHFGNGTRLTVT.